The rows below give T cell receptor beta chains drawn from one sample of a study of cytomegalovirus exposure and HLA in healthy donors. Profiling relied on immunoSEQ multiplex PCR, and the TCRdb table lists in-frame clones only, not all of them. The sample holds 200,000 or so clones, approximately 78% seen once. The sample taken for sequencing was PBMCs. The source is a woman aged 40 to 50 in good health and CMV-seronegative. Each CDR3 is given with its conserved first and last residue. D genes are given only for firm matches. Size values are once, few and many counts, or a class for expanded clones, and some rows have none.

size: few
D: .
J: TRBJ1-1
V: TRBV2
CDR3: CASSAQRRTEAFF
DNA: TGTGCCAGCAGCGCCCAAAGGAGGACTGAAGCTTTCTTT

size: .
D: TRBD1
J: TRBJ2-7
V: TRBV13
CDR3: CASSGAGQGSSYEQYF
DNA: TGTGCCAGCAGCGGGGCGGGACAGGGGTCCTCCTACGAGCAGTACTTC

size: .
D: TRBD2
J: TRBJ2-5
V: TRBV7-9
CDR3: CASSLAGLAGAQETQYF
DNA: TGTGCCAGCAGCTTAGCAGGACTAGCGGGAGCCCAAGAGACCCAGTACTTC

size: .
D: .
J: TRBJ2-7
V: TRBV5-6
CDR3: CASSWGEPGNRAEQYF
DNA: TGTGCCAGCAGCTGGGGGGAGCCAGGGAACCGGGCCGAGCAGTACTTC

size: .
D: .
J: TRBJ2-3
V: TRBV27
CDR3: CASSFIDTQYF
DNA: TGTGCCAGCAGCTTTATAGATACGCAGTATTTT

size: few
D: TRBD1
J: TRBJ2-7
V: TRBV4-1
CDR3: CASSQDSGTGKHEQYF
DNA: TGCGCCAGCAGCCAGGATTCCGGGACAGGGAAGCACGAGCAGTACTTC

size: .
D: TRBD2
J: TRBJ2-3
V: TRBV7-9
CDR3: CASSLALAGPDTQYF
DNA: TGTGCCAGCAGCCTCGCGCTAGCGGGACCAGATACGCAGTATTTT

size: few
D: .
J: TRBJ2-7
V: TRBV5-4
CDR3: CASSLGPGEQYF
DNA: TGTGCCAGCAGCTTGGGACCGGGGGAGCAGTACTTC

size: .
D: .
J: TRBJ1-2
V: TRBV28
CDR3: CASSSSGGPDYGYTF
DNA: TGTGCCAGCAGTTCATCGGGGGGCCCAGACTATGGCTACACCTTC

size: .
D: TRBD1
J: TRBJ2-3
V: TRBV7-8
CDR3: CASRSQGVITDTQYF
DNA: TGTGCCAGCAGGTCACAGGGGGTTATCACAGATACGCAGTATTTT

size: .
D: .
J: TRBJ2-7
V: TRBV19
CDR3: CASSIVGVGLTYEQYF
DNA: TGTGCCAGTAGTATTGTCGGGGTTGGCTTGACCTACGAGCAGTACTTC

size: .
D: .
J: TRBJ2-3
V: TRBV5-4
CDR3: CASSLERGNTDTQYF
DNA: TGTGCCAGCAGCTTGGAAAGGGGGAATACAGATACGCAGTATTTT

size: .
D: TRBD2
J: TRBJ2-3
V: TRBV4-2
CDR3: CASSLDSGTDTQYF
DNA: TGTGCCAGCAGCCTGGATAGCGGGACAGATACGCAGTATTTT

size: .
D: .
J: TRBJ1-1
V: TRBV2
CDR3: CASRPRTNTEAFF
DNA: TGTGCCAGCAGGCCCAGGACTAACACTGAAGCTTTCTTT

size: once
D: .
J: TRBJ2-7
V: TRBV13
CDR3: CASSENYEQYF
DNA: TGTGCCAGCAGCGAGAACTACGAGCAGTACTTC

size: .
D: TRBD1
J: TRBJ1-1
V: TRBV5-1
CDR3: CASSGGGGTEAFF
DNA: TGCGCCAGCAGCGGAGGGGGCGGGACTGAAGCTTTCTTT

size: .
D: TRBD2
J: TRBJ2-3
V: TRBV30
CDR3: CAWSEGTSGRIDTQYF
DNA: TGTGCCTGGAGCGAAGGGACTAGCGGGAGAATAGATACGCAGTATTTT

size: .
D: TRBD2
J: TRBJ2-1
V: TRBV4-3
CDR3: CASSLGLASYNEQFF
DNA: TGCGCCAGCAGCCTCGGACTAGCCTCCTACAATGAGCAGTTCTTC

size: .
D: TRBD2
J: TRBJ2-1
V: TRBV9
CDR3: CASSVVASGNEQFF
DNA: TGTGCCAGCAGCGTAGTGGCTAGCGGGAATGAGCAGTTCTTC

size: .
D: TRBD2
J: TRBJ2-7
V: TRBV2
CDR3: CATREGPHYEQYF
DNA: TGTGCCACACGGGAGGGGCCCCACTACGAGCAGTACTTC

size: .
D: .
J: TRBJ2-5
V: TRBV18
CDR3: CASSPPGLSETQYF
DNA: TGTGCCAGCTCGCCCCCCGGTTTGTCGGAGACCCAGTACTTC

size: .
D: TRBD1
J: TRBJ2-7
V: TRBV2
CDR3: CASSGTGSREQYF
DNA: TGTGCCAGCAGTGGGACAGGGAGCCGCGAGCAGTACTTC

size: .
D: .
J: TRBJ1-1
V: TRBV7-2
CDR3: CASSLGPGATEAFF
DNA: TGTGCCAGCAGCTTAGGGCCAGGGGCAACTGAAGCTTTCTTT

size: .
D: TRBD2
J: TRBJ2-7
V: TRBV13
CDR3: CASSFGTSGRISSYEQYF
DNA: TGTGCCAGCAGCTTTGGGACTAGCGGGAGGATTAGCTCCTACGAGCAGTACTTC

size: .
D: .
J: TRBJ2-7
V: TRBV30
CDR3: CAWSRKGAYEQYF
DNA: TGTGCCTGGAGTAGGAAGGGGGCCTACGAGCAGTACTTC

size: .
D: TRBD1
J: TRBJ1-6
V: TRBV28
CDR3: CASAWDSSNNSPLHF
DNA: TGTGCCAGCGCGTGGGACAGCTCAAATAATTCACCCCTCCACTTT

size: .
D: .
J: TRBJ1-2
V: TRBV19
CDR3: CASSPGGWGGKAGYTF
DNA: TGTGCCAGTAGTCCGGGAGGTTGGGGAGGGAAGGCTGGCTACACCTTC

size: few
D: TRBD1
J: TRBJ2-7
V: TRBV10-3
CDR3: CAISEPGQGTDEQYF
DNA: TGTGCCATCAGTGAACCGGGACAGGGAACCGACGAGCAGTACTTC

size: .
D: TRBD1
J: TRBJ2-5
V: TRBV11-2
CDR3: CASSLEQGAETQYF
DNA: TGTGCCAGCAGCTTAGAACAGGGGGCAGAGACCCAGTACTTC

size: .
D: .
J: TRBJ2-5
V: TRBV9
CDR3: CASSVGHGETQYF
DNA: TGTGCCAGCAGCGTCGGACACGGGGAGACCCAGTACTTC

size: .
D: .
J: TRBJ2-7
V: TRBV30
CDR3: CACHFQRVEQYF
DNA: TGTGCCTGCCACTTCCAGAGGGTCGAGCAGTACTTC

size: .
D: .
J: TRBJ2-5
V: TRBV7-2
CDR3: CASSLWGSRGTGETQYF
DNA: TGTGCCAGCAGCTTATGGGGTTCTCGCGGAACGGGGGAGACCCAGTACTTC